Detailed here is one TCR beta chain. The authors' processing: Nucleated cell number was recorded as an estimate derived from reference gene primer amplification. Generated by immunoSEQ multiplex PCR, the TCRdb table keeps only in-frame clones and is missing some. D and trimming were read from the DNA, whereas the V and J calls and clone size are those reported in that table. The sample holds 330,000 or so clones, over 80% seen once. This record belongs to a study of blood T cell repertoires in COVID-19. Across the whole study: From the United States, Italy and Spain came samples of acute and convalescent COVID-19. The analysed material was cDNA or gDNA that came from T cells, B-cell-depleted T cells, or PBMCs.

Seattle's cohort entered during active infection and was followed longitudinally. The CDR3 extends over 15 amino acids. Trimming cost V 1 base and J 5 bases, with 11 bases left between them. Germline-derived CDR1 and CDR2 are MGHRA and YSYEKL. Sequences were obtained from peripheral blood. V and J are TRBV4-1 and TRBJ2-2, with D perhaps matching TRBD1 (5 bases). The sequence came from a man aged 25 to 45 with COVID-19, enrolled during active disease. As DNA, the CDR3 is TGCGCCAGCAGCCAAGTAGGGGTACAGACCGGGGAGCTGTTTTTT. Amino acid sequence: CASSQVGVQTGELFF.